This paragraph covers one TCR beta chain sequence. This record belongs to a study of T cells in localized non-small cell lung cancer. This table comes from immunoSEQ multiplex PCR, and its TCRdb copy is limited to in-frame clones, with some not included. The data show about 74,000 clones, approximately 84% seen once. The origin of this receptor is a female donor older than 55 with stage I lung adenocarcinoma. The sample in question was peripheral blood, obtained before any cancer treatment.

CDR3 region: CASSPIVGRENTEAFF. The DNA of the CDR3 is TGTGCCAGCAGCCCTATCGTTGGAAGAGAGAACACTGAAGCTTTCTTT. The chain combines TRBV7-9 with TRBJ1-1; D remains ambiguous. Germline V gene sequence: CDR1 SEHNR, CDR2 FQNEAQ (reference sequence). The CDR3 is 16 amino acids. V was cut by 5 bases and J by 1 base, with 17 bases left in between.